This TCR beta chain was documented in a study of cytomegalovirus exposure and HLA in healthy donors. The study's findings and limits: Presence/absence analyses treated sequencing depth as roughly uniform across donors.

On this clone: The antigen remains unidentified.

The CDR3 extends over 16 amino acids. In germline, CDR1 is WNHNN, CDR2 SYGVQD (reference sequence). V was pared by 3 bases and J by 1 base, with 2 bases of the junction left unmatched. Vbeta (60) and Jbeta (13) primers were used in the PCR. TCRdb keeps only in-frame clones here, not all; method: immunoSEQ multiplex PCR. The sample contains roughly 140,000 clones, 85% of which appear only once. The chain carries TRBV10-1 and TRBJ2-3; 12 bases agree with TRBD2. The sequencing input was PBMCs. The receptor's source is a woman under 30 in good health and CMV-seronegative. CDR3 DNA: TGCGCCAGCAGTGACCGACTAGCGGGGGGCACAGATACGCAGTATTTT. It is translated as CASSDRLAGGTDTQYF.